The 19 T cell receptor beta chains presented below share a single source sample, sequenced in a study of quantifying T cell responses using KT2 cells. On the study more broadly: Reverse transcription used primers in the TCR alpha and beta constant regions.

Each cDNA got a UMI-containing oligo ligated at its 3' end. An equimolar mix of RC1.1 and RC1.2 primed the beta chain across TRBC1 and TRBC2. TCRdb redid the calling of the UMI-ligation and nested PCR reads with MiXCR, one entry per CDR3 protein. The table includes approximately 43,000 distinct CDR3 sequences, about 17% detected once. Sequenced material: PBMCs spiked with cells of the T cell clone KT2. Receptors were obtained from a human donor.

The chain recombines TRBV2 with TRBJ1-2, with D uncertain. There are 13 residues in the CDR3. Trimming stripped 1 base from V and 2 bases from J, with 5 bases between. Germline CDR1 and CDR2: SNHLY and FYNNEI. The chain's CDR3 is CASSEGLNYGYTF. CDR3 DNA sequence: TGTGCCAGCAGTGAAGGACTAAACTATGGCTACACCTTC. The variable domain in full, completed from reference TRBV2 and TRBJ1-2, reads EPEVTQTPSHQVTQMGQEVILRCVPISNHLYFYWYRQILGQKVEFLVSFYNNEISEKSEIFDDQFSVERPDGSNFTLKIRSTKLEDSAMYFCASSEGLNYGYTFGSGTRLTVV.

This clonotype was counted a few times. The V call is TRBV7-8, the J call TRBJ2-4; D is perhaps TRBD1 (5 bases). CDR1 is SGHVS and CDR2 is FQNEAQ in the germline V gene. Trimming took 2 bases from V and 6 from J, leaving 20 bases between them. The CDR3 is made up of 17 amino acids. The CDR3 DNA follows: TGTGCCAGCAGCTTATTCCCTAGTAGGCAGGGCGGAAACATTCAGTACTTC. It yields the protein CASSLFPSRQGGNIQYF.

V is TRBV5-4 and J is TRBJ1-1; D is undetermined. The CDR3 covers 14 residues. The V end lost 0 bases, the J end lost 2 bases, and 8 bases lay between the germline ends. Germline assignment: CDR1 SGHNT and CDR2 YYREEE (reference sequence). For the CDR3, the DNA is TGTGCCAGCAGCTTGGTAGGGCGAAACACTGAAGCTTTCTTT. The encoded protein is CASSLVGRNTEAFF. Looking up the rest from reference TRBV5-4 and TRBJ1-1 gives the full variable domain: ETGVTQSPTHLIKTRGQQVTLRCSSQSGHNTVSWYQQALGQGPQFIFQYYREEENGRGNFPPRFSGLQFPNYSSELNVNALELDDSALYLCASSLVGRNTEAFFGQGTRLTVV.

The chain carries TRBV6-5 and TRBJ1-1; tentatively, D is TRBD1 (6 bases). V lost 0 bases, J lost 8 bases, and 10 bases lay in between. Germline loops: CDR1 MNHEY, CDR2 SVGAGI. This CDR3 contains 13 residues. The CDR3 reads CASSYSRGAEAFF. The CDR3 coding sequence is TGTGCCAGCAGTTACTCACGGGGGGCCGAAGCTTTCTTT.

This clonotype was counted only a few times. This chain uses TRBV6-2 or TRBV6-3 with TRBJ2-1, with 7 positions matching TRBD2. The CDR3 spans 14 residues. J was trimmed by 2 bases and V by 6 bases; bases with no gene match: 4. Germline V lookup: CDR1 MNHEY, CDR2 SVGEGT. CDR3 DNA sequence: TGTGCCAGCAGGCAGCTAGCGGCCTACAATGAGCAGTTCTTC. Translation gives CASRQLAAYNEQFF.

This clonotype was seen only a few times. This chain uses TRBV27 with TRBJ2-7; 10 positions match TRBD1. After removal of 4 bases from V and 3 bases from J, the junction contained 6 bases not matched to a gene. The CDR3 totals 15 residues. Per the germline V gene, CDR1 is MNHEY and CDR2 is SMNVEV (reference sequence). DNA of the CDR3: TGTGCCAGCAGTTATCGGACAGGGGGGTTCTACGAGCAGTACTTC. Translating it yields CASSYRTGGFYEQYF.

This clonotype was seen a few times. The V and J genes are TRBV30 and TRBJ1-1; 7 bases map to TRBD1. V gave up 2 bases and J gave up 6 bases; unmatched junction bases: 9. The CDR3 consists of 14 residues. The germline V gene has CDR1 GTSNPN and CDR2 SVGIG (reference sequence). The DNA of the CDR3 is TGTGCCTGGAGTTTGGGAGGGACAGCGGCTGAAGCTTTCTTT. Protein product: CAWSLGGTAAEAFF.

In nucleotides, the CDR3 is TGTGCCAGCAGCTTAAAATCAGGTGGAACTGAAGCTTTCTTT. Its translation is CASSLKSGGTEAFF. The chain recombines TRBV7-2 with TRBJ1-1; D not certain. The CDR3 has 14 amino acids. The V and J ends lost 2 bases and 5 bases respectively, with 12 bases between them. Germline CDR1 reads SGHTA; CDR2 reads FQGNSA.

The chain recombines TRBV20-1 with TRBJ2-1; the match to TRBD2 covers 10 bases. Germline loops: CDR1 DFQATT, CDR2 SNEGSKA (reference sequence). V was pared by 6 bases and J by 7 bases, with 12 bases of the junction left unmatched. The CDR3 runs 15 residues. CDR3 in amino acids: CSAGEPGLARNEQFF. Here the CDR3 DNA reads TGCAGTGCGGGAGAACCGGGACTAGCGCGTAATGAGCAGTTCTTC.

A single count supports this clonotype. This chain joins TRBV11-2 and TRBJ1-6, with D maybe TRBD1 (5 bases). V dropped 1 base and J dropped 9 bases, with 16 bases sitting between them. This CDR3 comprises 16 residues. CDR1 is SGHAT, CDR2 FQNNGV, per germline. DNA of the CDR3: TGTGCCAGCAGCTTAGGACCCCAGGGTAGGAGTTCACCCCTCCACTTT. As protein: CASSLGPQGRSSPLHF.

For this clonotype: This CDR3 fails to terminate in the conserved phenylalanine or tryptophan, so it likely reflects a read error. This chain joins TRBV7-9 and TRBJ1-2; 8 bases align to TRBD1. Germline CDR1 and CDR2: SEHNR and FQNEAQ (reference sequence). The V segment lost 5 bases and the J segment 6 bases; nucleotides outside the gene matches: 5. The CDR3 has 13 amino acids. CDR3 residues: CASSPEGQDGYTV. The CDR3 nucleotides are TGTGCCAGCAGCCCAGAGGGACAGGATGGCTACACCGTC.

This clonotype has a handful of counts. This rearrangement joins TRBV6-6 to TRBJ2-2, with 9 bases identical to TRBD2. The ends lost 10 bases at V and 2 bases at J; junction bases unmatched: 8. Germline assignment: CDR1 MNHNY and CDR2 SVGAGI (reference sequence). This CDR3 comprises 15 residues. The CDR3 coding sequence is TGTGCCACCTATACAGCGGGAGGAAACACCGGGGAGCTGTTTTTT. The encoded protein is CATYTAGGNTGELFF.

This chain links TRBV12-3 or TRBV12-4 with TRBJ1-3; 7 bases agree with TRBD1. J was trimmed by 10 bases and V by 5 bases; bases with no gene match: 11. This CDR3 is 14 amino acids long. DNA for the CDR3: TGTGCCAGCAGTCCCGGGACAGCCACAACAACCATATATTTT. Encoded protein: CASSPGTATTTIYF.

This chain connects TRBV11-3 to TRBJ2-5; D is perhaps TRBD1 (7 bases). The CDR3 is 14 amino acids. Germline V gene lookup returns CDR1 SGHNT and CDR2 YENEEA. The V and J ends lost 5 bases and 5 bases respectively, with 15 bases between them. CDR3 protein: CASSRRQGGETQYF. In DNA, the CDR3 is TGTGCCAGCAGCCGAAGACAGGGAGGCGAGACCCAGTACTTC.

The table lists this clonotype with a few counts. V gene TRBV12-3 or TRBV12-4 combines with J gene TRBJ2-7; 7 bases are shared with TRBD2. The CDR3 contains 16 residues. After removal of 5 bases from V and 3 bases from J, the junction contained 13 bases not matched to a gene. CDR3 bases: TGTGCCAGCAGTACCGGGACTACCGCAGTTCACTACGAGCAGTACTTC. Protein product: CASSTGTTAVHYEQYF.

This clonotype was observed a few times. The rearrangement links TRBV4-2 to TRBJ2-5; 8 bases fit TRBD2. The CDR3 totals 16 residues. Germline-derived CDR1 and CDR2 are LGHNA and YNFKEQ. V was pared by 0 bases and J by 4 bases, with 7 bases of the junction left unmatched. CDR3 in DNA: TGTGCCAGCAGCCAAGATATCATGCTAGCGGGAGAGACCCAGTACTTC. This gives the protein CASSQDIMLAGETQYF.

This clonotype has more than one count but fewer than ten. The chain has TRBV12-3 or TRBV12-4 and TRBJ1-2; 10 positions agree with TRBD1. Losses at the gene ends were 2 bases for V and 8 bases for J; bases not matched to a gene: 14. The CDR3 has 17 amino acids. CDR3 nucleotides: TGTGCCAGCAGTTTAAGGGGATTCGGGGGGACAGGGGACGGCTACACCTTC. This sequence encodes CASSLRGFGGTGDGYTF.

This clonotype has just a few counts. CDR3 in amino acids: CASSQGDLGTSAQYF. CDR3 DNA sequence: TGTGCCAGCAGCCAAGGGGACCTTGGGACCTCGGCCCAGTACTTC. The V gene is TRBV4-2, the J gene TRBJ2-5; D may correspond to TRBD1 or TRBD2 (5 bases each). Germline loops: CDR1 LGHNA, CDR2 YNFKEQ. The CDR3 spans 15 residues. Trimming left V 1 base short and J 9 bases short, with 18 bases between.

The chain joins TRBV29-1 to TRBJ2-5; D may be TRBD2 (5 bases). This CDR3 has 15 amino acids. CDR1 is SQVTM and CDR2 is ANQGSEA in the germline V gene. With 2 bases removed from V and 3 bases from J, the gap between germline ends came to 16 bases. The CDR3 reads CSVEWQEEVEETQYF. In DNA, the CDR3 is TGCAGCGTTGAATGGCAGGAGGAGGTGGAAGAGACCCAGTACTTC.